The source of this TCR beta chain is a study of blood T cell repertoires in COVID-19. The wider study: Acute and convalescent COVID-19 specimens originated in the United States, Italy and Spain. Sample material is recorded as cDNA or gDNA derived from T cells, B-cell-depleted T cells, or PBMCs.

Original processing notes: Using reference gene primer amplification, nucleated cell counts were estimated. Only in-frame clones appear in the TCRdb table, and some are missing; sequencing was by immunoSEQ multiplex PCR. For V, J and clone size, that table is used; D and trimming come from the DNA. The data contain approximately 210,000 clones, over 75% of them singletons. This CDR3 comprises 15 residues. Germline values: CDR1 MNHEY, CDR2 SVGEGT. Trimming took 2 bases from V and 0 from J, leaving 8 bases between them. Sequences were obtained from peripheral blood. The genes are TRBV6-2 or TRBV6-3 and TRBJ1-3; no firm D call. The receptor was derived from a man aged 35-49 years with active or convalescent COVID-19. The CDR3 region is CASSYGRSSGNTIYF. In nucleotides, the CDR3 is TGTGCCAGCAGTTACGGAAGGAGCTCTGGAAACACCATATATTTT.